This T cell receptor beta chain was sequenced for a study of shared clonotypes between healthy human individuals. General study results and limits: Researchers sampled only blood; tissue repertoires likely differ. What rarefaction showed was incomplete sorted-subset sequencing despite large depth.

The assay was run at deep level. Using immunoSEQ multiplex PCR, the repertoire was profiled, and TCRdb retains in-frame clones only, with some absent. The sample has more than 550,000 clones, roughly nine tenths seen once; the top ten hold roughly 24%. The naive CD8 population came from CD45RO-negative cells selected for CCR7, without terminally differentiated effector memory CD45RA+ cells. Concerning this clone: The antigen remains unidentified.

The origin of this receptor is a man aged 25-45 years in good health. The sequenced material came from naive CD8+ T cells sorted from blood.

This CDR3 is CSVEDGGSYEQYF. In nucleotides, the CDR3 is TGCAGCGTTGAAGATGGCGGGAGTTACGAGCAGTACTTC. The V call is TRBV29-1, the J call TRBJ2-7; TRBD2 agrees at 7 bases. CDR3 length: 13 residues. Germline V CDR1 and CDR2: SQVTM, ANQGSEA. J lost 4 bases, V lost 0 bases, and 3 bases had no gene match.